The 30 T cell receptor beta chains below all came from one sample that was sequenced in a study of immune characterization of retroperitoneal liposarcoma. TCRdb recomputed calls from the PCR reads with MiXCR, one row per CDR3 protein. The data show some 11,000 distinct CDR3 sequences, with about 23% seen just once and around 9.3% held by the top ten. Sequencing was done on a sample of blood. These TCRs come from a female donor with retroperitoneal liposarcoma.

By frequency in the sample, this clonotype is medium-sized. V gene TRBV6-1 combines with J gene TRBJ2-5; D gene ambiguous. The DNA matches TRBJ2-1 better at its end, which makes the J call doubtful. This CDR3 has 14 residues. Germline CDR1 MNHNS, CDR2 SASEGT. DNA for the CDR3: TGTGCCAGCAGTGTAGGGTCAGGCCAAGAGACCCAGTTCTTC. It specifies CASSVGSGQETQFF.

The chain carries TRBV12-3 or TRBV12-4 and TRBJ2-3; no firm D call. CDR3 length: 12 amino acids. The V and J ends lost 6 bases and 6 bases respectively, with 10 bases between them. In DNA form, the CDR3 reads TGTGCCAGCAGCCGGATGGGGGATACGCAGTATTTT. The encoded protein is CASSRMGDTQYF.

The chain couples TRBV28 to TRBJ2-1; the D gene is possibly TRBD1 (6 bases). V was trimmed by 4 bases and J by 10 bases, leaving 17 bases between them. CDR1 is MDHEN and CDR2 is SYDVKM in the germline V gene. This CDR3 is 14 amino acids long. The DNA for the CDR3 is TGTGCCAGCAGTTCGGGACACCTACCCTACGAGCAGTTCTTC. It translates to CASSSGHLPYEQFF.

This clonotype turned up a few times. V and J are TRBV24-1 and TRBJ2-1, with 13 bases lining up with TRBD2. The CDR3 totals 16 residues. Unmatched junction bases numbered 14, after V lost 7 bases and J lost 12 bases. The germline CDR1 and CDR2 sequences are KGHDR and SFDVKD. CDR3 residues: CATSNTGLAGTGVQFF. CDR3 in DNA: TGTGCCACCAGCAACACGGGACTAGCGGGGACCGGGGTGCAGTTCTTC.

By share of the sample, this clonotype is medium-sized. The chain couples TRBV6-1 to TRBJ2-3; possible D gene TRBD1, 6 bases. Germline CDR1 and CDR2: MNHNS and SASEGT. The V and J ends lost 1 base and 2 bases respectively, with 7 bases between them. This CDR3 is built from 14 residues. The CDR3: CASSEGGPTDTQYF. In DNA form, the CDR3 reads TGTGCCAGCAGTGAAGGGGGGCCCACAGATACGCAGTATTTT.

This clonotype is medium-sized within its sample. V and J are TRBV6-1 and TRBJ2-2, with 7 bases identical to TRBD1. The V gene end was trimmed by 6 bases and the J gene end by 1 base; junction bases not matched to a gene: 5. CDR1 MNHNS and CDR2 SASEGT come from the germline V gene. The CDR3 runs 15 residues. CDR3 in amino acids: CASSLGQMNTGELFF. The CDR3 nucleotides read TGTGCCAGCAGCCTGGGACAGATGAACACCGGGGAGCTGTTTTTT.

By its share, this clonotype is medium-sized (0.01 to 0.1%). CDR3 in DNA: TGTGCCAGCAGTGGGGACAGGACGAAGGTTAGGTACGAGCAGTACTTC. Its translation: CASSGDRTKVRYEQYF. The rearrangement links TRBV6-1 to TRBJ2-5; TRBD1 matches at 8 bases. The closer fit of TRBJ2-7 to the DNA end suggests the J call may be wrong. The CDR3 extends over 16 amino acids. Germline V gene sequence: CDR1 MNHNS, CDR2 SASEGT.

The V and J genes are TRBV20-1 and TRBJ2-1, with a weak D call TRBD2 (5 bases). Trimming shortened V by 1 base and J by 0 bases, and 10 bases separated the two germline ends. Per the germline V gene, CDR1 is DFQATT and CDR2 is SNEGSKA (reference sequence). The CDR3 loop spans 15 amino acids. CDR3: CSARGRGSSYNEQFF. CDR3 nucleotides: TGCAGTGCTAGAGGGAGAGGGAGCTCCTACAATGAGCAGTTCTTC.

This clonotype turned up a few times. The chain has TRBV6-1 and TRBJ1-1; 8 bases are a match to TRBD1. V shed 6 bases, J shed 1 base, and the junction held 10 bases outside the gene matches. In germline, CDR1 is MNHNS, CDR2 SASEGT. CDR3 length: 16 amino acids. CDR3: CASRGTGGTPNTEAFF. In DNA, the CDR3 is TGTGCCAGCAGGGGCACAGGGGGGACCCCGAACACTGAAGCTTTCTTT.

This rearrangement joins TRBV6-1 to TRBJ1-1; maybe TRBD1 (5 bases). Germline V lookup: CDR1 MNHNS, CDR2 SASEGT. With 5 bases removed from V and 1 base from J, the gap between germline ends came to 17 bases. This CDR3 comprises 16 residues. The CDR3 nucleotides are TGTGCCAGCAGTCCTGAACCCCCTGGACAGAACACTGAAGCTTTCTTT. This codes for CASSPEPPGQNTEAFF.

This clonotype was observed once. The V gene is TRBV24-1, the J gene TRBJ2-3; 11 bases fit TRBD2. V shed 9 bases, J shed 3 bases, and the junction held 1 base outside the gene matches. In germline, CDR1 is KGHDR, CDR2 SFDVKD. The CDR3 contains 13 residues. The CDR3 DNA follows: TGTGCCACCCGGACTAGCGGGACAGATACGCAGTATTTT. Its protein is CATRTSGTDTQYF.

V is TRBV2 and J is TRBJ2-2; 7 positions agree with TRBD2. Trimming cost V 3 bases and J 0 bases; bases outside gene matches: 4. The CDR3 extends over 16 amino acids. Germline CDR1 is SNHLY and CDR2 is FYNNEI. The CDR3 DNA sequence: TGTGCCAGCAGTGAGGCTCTAGCGGCGAACACCGGGGAGCTGTTTTTT. Its protein is CASSEALAANTGELFF. Supplemented by reference TRBV2 and TRBJ2-2, the full variable domain reads EPEVTQTPSHQVTQMGQEVILRCVPISNHLYFYWYRQILGQKVEFLVSFYNNEISEKSEIFDDQFSVERPDGSNFTLKIRSTKLEDSAMYFCASSEALAANTGELFFGEGSRLTVL.

The V call is TRBV6-1, the J call TRBJ1-2; D is ambiguous. CDR3 length: 10 residues. The V end was cut by 9 bases, the J end by 8 bases, with 10 bases between. Per the germline V gene, CDR1 is MNHNS and CDR2 is SASEGT. As DNA, the CDR3 is TGTGCCAGTAACCGGGGAGGCTACACCTTC. Translating gives CASNRGGYTF.

This clonotype showed up just once. The chain employs TRBV28 and TRBJ2-3; D might be TRBD2 (6 bases). Germline CDR1 MDHEN, CDR2 SYDVKM. With 3 bases removed from V and 2 bases from J, the gap between germline ends came to 12 bases. The CDR3 is 15 amino acids. The CDR3 nucleotides read TGTGCCAGCAGTTTTAGCGGAACAAACACAGATACGCAGTATTTT. It yields the protein CASSFSGTNTDTQYF.

This chain joins TRBV12-3 or TRBV12-4 and TRBJ2-2; 10 bases fit TRBD2. This CDR3 comprises 16 residues. J gave up 7 bases and V 6 bases, and 11 bases lay outside the gene matches. The CDR3 DNA reads TGTGCCAGCAGGAGACCTAGCGGGGGCATTGGCGGGGAGCTGTTTTTT. This sequence encodes CASRRPSGGIGGELFF.

This clonotype was counted at least ten times. The chain uses TRBV6-1 and TRBJ2-5, with D possibly being TRBD1 or TRBD2 (5 bases each). The DNA end is a closer match to TRBJ2-7, so the J assignment may be wrong. The germline gives CDR1 MNHNS, CDR2 SASEGT. The CDR3 sequence is 14 residues long. In DNA, the CDR3 is TGTGCCAGCAAACCGGGACCGATGGGCTACGAGCAGTACTTC. This encodes CASKPGPMGYEQYF.

The gene calls are TRBV20-1 and TRBJ2-5, with TRBD2 identical over 7 bases. The CDR3 contains 12 residues. Germline V gene lookup returns CDR1 DFQATT and CDR2 SNEGSKA (reference sequence). V lost 3 bases, J lost 6 bases, and 4 bases stayed unmatched. The CDR3 spells CSASGSGKTQYF. The CDR3 nucleotides read TGCAGTGCTAGCGGGAGCGGGAAGACCCAGTACTTC.

This clonotype was observed a few times. This chain joins TRBV5-5 and TRBJ2-1; TRBD1 agrees at 10 bases. Trimming at V came to 4 bases and at J to 4 bases, leaving 8 bases not matched to a gene. Germline V gene sequence: CDR1 SGHKS, CDR2 YYEKEE (reference sequence). The CDR3 spans 16 residues. CDR3 coding DNA: TGTGCCAGCAGCCCACGGACAGGGGGGTATTACAATGAGCAGTTCTTC. Protein product: CASSPRTGGYYNEQFF.

This clonotype appeared many times. One end of the junction varies from germline; a read error may be responsible. In DNA form, the CDR3 reads TGTGCCAACAGTTTAGCGCTGGGTTACGGGCGTCGAGAGACCCAGTACTTC. This translates into CANSLALGYGRRETQYF. J is TRBJ2-5 and V is TRBV12-3 or TRBV12-4, with TRBD2 as a possible D gene (5 bases). The CDR3 totals 17 residues.

The chain couples TRBV7-2 to TRBJ2-1; possibly TRBD2 for D (7 bases). Germline V lookup: CDR1 SGHTA, CDR2 FQGNSA. The CDR3 has 15 amino acids. Trimming took off 2 bases at V and 10 bases at J, with 18 bases between the two ends. The CDR3 loop reads CASSLQSGGLYEQFF. CDR3 coding DNA: TGTGCCAGCAGCTTACAATCCGGGGGGCTTTACGAGCAGTTCTTC.

The chain uses TRBV27 and TRBJ2-3; D is unclear. Trimming left V 8 bases short and J 5 bases short, with 8 bases between. Germline-derived CDR1 and CDR2 are MNHEY and SMNVEV (reference sequence). This CDR3 contains 11 residues. The CDR3 sequence: CASWFGDTQYF. The CDR3 DNA follows: TGTGCCAGCTGGTTCGGAGATACGCAGTATTTT.

V and J are TRBV6-1 and TRBJ1-5, with D unclear. The CDR3 has 14 residues. V was clipped by 5 bases and J by 1 base, with 9 bases between them. Germline V CDR1 and CDR2: MNHNS, SASEGT. This CDR3 is CASSKMESNQPQHF. In DNA form, the CDR3 reads TGTGCCAGCAGTAAAATGGAGAGCAATCAGCCCCAGCATTTT.

As regards this clonotype: A read error is possible here, since a much larger clone lies one base away. V gene TRBV6-1 combines with J gene TRBJ2-1, with 8 positions matching TRBD2. CDR1 MNHNS and CDR2 SASEGT come from the germline V gene. CDR3 length: 15 residues. With 6 bases clipped from V and 10 bases from J, the junction kept 14 bases outside the gene matches. As DNA, the CDR3 is TGTGCCAGCAGCCGGGGGGGCGGGACTTCCTACGAGCAGTTCTTC. This gives the protein CASSRGGGTSYEQFF.

V is TRBV6-6 and J is TRBJ2-1, with TRBD1 identical over 7 bases. Judging by the DNA end, TRBJ2-5 fits better; the J call may be wrong. Germline V CDR1 and CDR2: MNHNY, SVGAGI (reference sequence). This CDR3 is built from 14 residues. The chain's CDR3 is CASSRQGAFETQYF. CDR3 DNA: TGTGCCAGCAGTAGACAGGGTGCATTCGAGACCCAGTACTTC.

This clonotype was seen at least ten times. The chain links TRBV6-1 to TRBJ2-4; D is unresolved. CDR3 length: 15 amino acids. Trimming shortened V by 1 base and J by 0 bases, and 7 bases separated the two germline ends. Germline CDR1 and CDR2: MNHNS and SASEGT. DNA of the CDR3: TGTGCCAGCAGTGAAGGGAGCCTAGCCAAAAACATTCAGTACTTC. This gives the protein CASSEGSLAKNIQYF.

This chain uses TRBV7-4 with TRBJ2-1; D may be TRBD1 (6 bases). Germline-derived CDR1 and CDR2 are SGHVT and SQSDAQ. Deletions cut 5 bases from V and 7 bases from J, with 21 bases between. This CDR3 is 16 amino acids long. The CDR3 DNA is TGTGCCAGCAGCACCGACTGGGGGCAGGTGGGGAATGAGCAGTTCTTC. Protein: CASSTDWGQVGNEQFF.

V usage is TRBV11-2 and J usage is TRBJ1-2, with 8 nucleotides matching TRBD1. CDR3 length: 14 residues. Germline V gene data show CDR1 as SGHAT and CDR2 as FQNNGV. V shed 4 bases, J shed 8 bases, and the junction held 9 bases outside the gene matches. In nucleotides, the CDR3 is TGTGCCAGCAGCTCGATCAGGGGGCGGGGGGGCTACACCTTC. Its translation: CASSSIRGRGGYTF.

The chain has TRBV4-1 and TRBJ2-1; D tentatively reads TRBD1 or TRBD2 (5 bases each). CDR1 and CDR2 (germline): MGHRA, YSYEKL. Trimming removed 3 bases at V and 6 bases at J, with 12 bases between. The CDR3 loop spans 14 amino acids. DNA for the CDR3: TGCGCCAGCAGCCACGGGGAAAGGGGCAATGAGCAGTTCTTC. This translates into CASSHGERGNEQFF.

This clonotype occurred many times. V usage is TRBV4-2 and J usage is TRBJ2-3, with TRBD2 identical over 7 bases. With V trimmed by 5 bases and J by 3 bases, 11 bases remained unmatched. In germline, CDR1 is LGHNA, CDR2 YNFKEQ. The CDR3 covers 16 residues. The CDR3 sequence is CASSESGTRETDTQYF. For the CDR3, the DNA is TGTGCCAGCAGCGAAAGCGGGACTCGTGAAACAGATACGCAGTATTTT.

Concerning this clonotype itself: It may be a read error: a sequence one base away is much more abundant. The chain combines TRBV6-5 with TRBJ2-5; D not resolved. The V end lost 6 bases, the J end lost 11 bases, and 22 bases lay between the germline ends. Germline V gene data show CDR1 as MNHEY and CDR2 as SVGAGI. This CDR3 is built from 14 residues. The chain's CDR3 is CASSALSPSGEQYF. CDR3 DNA: TGTGCCAGCAGCGCCCTGAGCCCTTCAGGTGAGCAGTACTTC.